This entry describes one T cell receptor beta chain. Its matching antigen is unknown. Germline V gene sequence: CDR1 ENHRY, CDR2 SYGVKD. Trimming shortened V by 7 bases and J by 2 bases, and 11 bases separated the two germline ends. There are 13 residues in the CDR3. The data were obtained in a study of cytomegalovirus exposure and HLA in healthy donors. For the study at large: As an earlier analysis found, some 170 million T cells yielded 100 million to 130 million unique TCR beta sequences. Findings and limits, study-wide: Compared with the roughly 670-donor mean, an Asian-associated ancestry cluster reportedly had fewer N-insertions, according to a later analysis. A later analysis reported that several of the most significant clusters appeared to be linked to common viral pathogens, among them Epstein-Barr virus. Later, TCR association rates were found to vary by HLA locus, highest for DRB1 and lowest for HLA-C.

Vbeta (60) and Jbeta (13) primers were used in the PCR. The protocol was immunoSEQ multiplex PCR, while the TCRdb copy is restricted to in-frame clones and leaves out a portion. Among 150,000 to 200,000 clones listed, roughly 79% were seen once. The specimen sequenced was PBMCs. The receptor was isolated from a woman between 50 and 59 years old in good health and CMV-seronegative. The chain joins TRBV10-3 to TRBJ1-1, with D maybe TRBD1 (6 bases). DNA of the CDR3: TGTGCCATCATGGGACATACCAACACTGAAGCTTTCTTT. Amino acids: CAIMGHTNTEAFF.